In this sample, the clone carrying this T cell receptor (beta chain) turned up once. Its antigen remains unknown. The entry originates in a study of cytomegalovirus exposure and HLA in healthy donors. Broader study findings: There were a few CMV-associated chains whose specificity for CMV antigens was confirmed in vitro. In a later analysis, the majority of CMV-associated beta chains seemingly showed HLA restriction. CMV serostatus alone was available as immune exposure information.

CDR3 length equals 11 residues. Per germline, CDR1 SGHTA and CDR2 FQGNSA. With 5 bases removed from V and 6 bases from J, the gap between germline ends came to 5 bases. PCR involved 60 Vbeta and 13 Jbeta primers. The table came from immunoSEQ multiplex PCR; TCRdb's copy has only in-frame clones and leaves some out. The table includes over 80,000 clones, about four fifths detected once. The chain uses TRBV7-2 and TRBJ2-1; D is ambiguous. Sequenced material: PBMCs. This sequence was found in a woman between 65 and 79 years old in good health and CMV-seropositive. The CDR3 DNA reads TGTGCCAGCAGCGTGGCCAATGAGCAGTTCTTC. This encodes CASSVANEQFF.